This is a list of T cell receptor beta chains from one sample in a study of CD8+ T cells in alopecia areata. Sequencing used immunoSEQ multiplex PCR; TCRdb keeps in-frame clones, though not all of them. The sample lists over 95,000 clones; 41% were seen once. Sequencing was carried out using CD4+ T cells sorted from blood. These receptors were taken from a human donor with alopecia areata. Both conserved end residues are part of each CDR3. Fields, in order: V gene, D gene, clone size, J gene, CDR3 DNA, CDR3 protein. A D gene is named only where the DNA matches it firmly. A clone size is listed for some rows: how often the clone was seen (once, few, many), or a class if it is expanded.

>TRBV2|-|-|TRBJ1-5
TGTGCCAGCAGTGACAGGGTAAATCAGCCCCAGCATTTT
CASSDRVNQPQHF
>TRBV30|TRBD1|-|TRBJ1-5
TGTGCCGGGGGGACAGGGAATCAGCCCCAGCATTTT
CAGGTGNQPQHF
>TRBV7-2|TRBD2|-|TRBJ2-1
TGTGCCAGCAGCTTAAGCGGGGGGGCCGATGAGCAGTTCTTC
CASSLSGGADEQFF
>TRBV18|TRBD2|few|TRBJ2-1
TGTGCCAGCTCACCCGAAGTAGCGGGAGGGCCAAATGAGCAGTTCTTC
CASSPEVAGGPNEQFF
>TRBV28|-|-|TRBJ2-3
TGTGCCAGCAGAACCACCGCGGCGGATACGCAGTATTTT
CASRTTAADTQYF
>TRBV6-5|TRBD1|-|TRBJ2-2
TGTGCCAGCAGTCGCTTCGACAGGGCATCCGGGGAGCTGTTTTTT
CASSRFDRASGELFF
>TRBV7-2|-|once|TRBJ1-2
TGTGCCAGCAGCTTAAGCACAGAACATGGCTACACCTTC
CASSLSTEHGYTF
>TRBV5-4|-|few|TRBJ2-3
TGTGCCAGCAGCTTGGCTGTCCAGGGCGCTGGGGATACGCAGTATTTT
CASSLAVQGAGDTQYF
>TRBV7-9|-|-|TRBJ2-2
TGTGCCGGCAGAAAGACCGGGGAGCTGTTTTTT
CAGRKTGELFF
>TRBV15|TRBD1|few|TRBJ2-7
TGTGCCACCAGCATGATGCAGGGGGTCGAGCAGTACTTC
CATSMMQGVEQYF
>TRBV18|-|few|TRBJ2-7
TGTGCCAGCTCTCAGCGTGGCAGCTCCTACGAGCAGTACTTC
CASSQRGSSYEQYF
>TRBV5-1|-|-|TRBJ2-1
TGCGCCAGCAGCTTGCAGGGTACCTACAATGAGCAGTTCTTC
CASSLQGTYNEQFF
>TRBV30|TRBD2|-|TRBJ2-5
TGTGCCGCTAGCGGGGGTGGGGAGACCCAGTACTTC
CAASGGGETQYF
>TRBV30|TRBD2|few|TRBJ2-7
TGTGCCTGGATCGCTATAGCGGGAGGTTTGGACGAGCAGTACTTC
CAWIAIAGGLDEQYF
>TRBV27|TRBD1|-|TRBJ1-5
TGTGCCAGCAGTTCACAGGGGAACAATCAGCCCCAGCATTTT
CASSSQGNNQPQHF
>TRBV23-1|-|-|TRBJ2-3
TGCGCCAGCAGGCAAGAGGGCACGACCGGGAGCACAGATACGCAGTATTTT
CASRQEGTTGSTDTQYF
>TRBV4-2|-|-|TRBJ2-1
TGTGCCAGCAGCCAGATAGGCCTCAATGAGCAGTTCTTC
CASSQIGLNEQFF
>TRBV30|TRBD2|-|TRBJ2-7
TGTGCCTGGACAATGGGAGGGAGGGCCGAATACGAGCAGTACTTC
CAWTMGGRAEYEQYF
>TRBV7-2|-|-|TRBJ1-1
TGTGCCAGCAGCGATGCTCCGAACACTGAAGCTTTCTTT
CASSDAPNTEAFF
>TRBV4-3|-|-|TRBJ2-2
TGCGCCAGCAGCCAAGTGTATAGAGCCGGGGAGCTGTTTTTT
CASSQVYRAGELFF
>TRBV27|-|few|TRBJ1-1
TGTGCCAGCAGTCCCACCCGGGGGTGGTATGACACTGAAGCTTTCTTT
CASSPTRGWYDTEAFF
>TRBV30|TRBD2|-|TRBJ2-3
TGTGCCTGGAGTCTAAGACTAGCGGGGAGTCCAGATACGCAGTATTTT
CAWSLRLAGSPDTQYF
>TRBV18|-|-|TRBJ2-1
TGTGCCAGCTCACGAGGCGGGGCCTCCTACAATGAGCAGTTCTTC
CASSRGGASYNEQFF
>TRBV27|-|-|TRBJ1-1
TGTGCCAGCAGTTTAAGGGGGGGGCCTATGAACACTGAAGCTTTCTTT
CASSLRGGPMNTEAFF
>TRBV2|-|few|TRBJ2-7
TGTGCCAGCAGTGAAGGGACAGCCTACGAGCAGTACTTC
CASSEGTAYEQYF
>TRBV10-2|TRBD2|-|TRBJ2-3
TGCGCCAGCCGAGGGCTAGCGGGACCAGATACGCAGTATTTT
CASRGLAGPDTQYF
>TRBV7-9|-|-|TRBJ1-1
TGTGCCAGCAGCTTAGGGTCAGCTGAAGCTTTCTTT
CASSLGSAEAFF
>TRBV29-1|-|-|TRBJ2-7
TGCAGCGTTGTTGAGGGGGGCGTGGGCGAGCAGTACTTC
CSVVEGGVGEQYF
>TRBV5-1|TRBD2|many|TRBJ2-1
TGCGCCAGCAGCTTGGTACTAGCGGGGAGCAATGAGCAGTTCTTC
CASSLVLAGSNEQFF
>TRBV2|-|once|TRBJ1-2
TGTGCCAGCAGCGCAGACTCCTACTGGGGCTACACCTTC
CASSADSYWGYTF
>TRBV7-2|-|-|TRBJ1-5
TGTGCCAGCAGCTTATTGGGCTTGGGAAATCAGCCCCAGCATTTT
CASSLLGLGNQPQHF
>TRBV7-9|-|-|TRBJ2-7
TGTGCCAGCAGCTTAGCGCGAGATGGGCAGTCGACCTACGAGCAGTACTTC
CASSLARDGQSTYEQYF
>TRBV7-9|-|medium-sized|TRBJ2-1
TGTGCCAGCAGCACACAGGGTCTCAATTATTTAAAGTTCTTC
CASSTQGLNYLKFF
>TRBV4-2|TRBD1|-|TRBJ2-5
TGTGCCAGCAGCCAAAGAGGGTACAGGGGCCAAGAGACCCAGTACTTC
CASSQRGYRGQETQYF
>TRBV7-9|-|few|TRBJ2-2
TGTGCCAGCAGCTTGTGGGAGAGCACCGGGGAGCTGTTTTTT
CASSLWESTGELFF
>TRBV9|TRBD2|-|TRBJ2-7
TGTGCCAGCAGCGTAGACGGGAGGGCCGGCGAGCAGTACTTC
CASSVDGRAGEQYF
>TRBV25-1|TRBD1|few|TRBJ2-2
TGTGCCAGCAGTGCCTTTTCCGGGACAGGCTCCAACACCGGGGAGCTGTTTTTT
CASSAFSGTGSNTGELFF
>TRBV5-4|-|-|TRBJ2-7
TGCGCCAGCAGCCAAGGGATCCCACCTGGGGAGCAGTACTTC
CASSQGIPPGEQYF
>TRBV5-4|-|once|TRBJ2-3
TGTGCCAGCAGCCCCTTGGTAAGCGGGACAACGCAGTATTTT
CASSPLVSGTTQYF
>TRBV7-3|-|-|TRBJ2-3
TGTGCCAGCAGCTTAGCTAGCTGGCGAGATACGCAGTATTTT
CASSLASWRDTQYF
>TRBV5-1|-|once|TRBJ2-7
TGCGCCAGCAGCGCCTCGGGACCGGGGAGTTATGAGCAGTACTTC
CASSASGPGSYEQYF
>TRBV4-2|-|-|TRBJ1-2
TGTGCCAGCAGCCAAGATAGACGGACGGTCTATGGCTACACCTTC
CASSQDRRTVYGYTF
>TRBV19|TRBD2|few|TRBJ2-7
TGTGCCAGTAGTATAGCGTCCGGGACTAGCGGTTACGAGCAGTACTTC
CASSIASGTSGYEQYF
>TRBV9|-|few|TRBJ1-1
TGTGCCAGCAGCGCCGGCGTCGGGACTGAAGCTTTCTTT
CASSAGVGTEAFF
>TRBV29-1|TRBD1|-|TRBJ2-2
TGCAGCGCTTCGGGGGACAGGGGTTTCACCGGGGAGCTGTTTTTT
CSASGDRGFTGELFF
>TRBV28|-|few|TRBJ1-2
TGTGCCAGCAGTACAACAGGTTTAGATTGGCAAGGCTACACCTTC
CASSTTGLDWQGYTF
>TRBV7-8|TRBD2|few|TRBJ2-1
TGTGCCAGCAGTCCCCCCCGGGGCGGGGGCTACAATGAGCAGTTCTTC
CASSPPRGGGYNEQFF
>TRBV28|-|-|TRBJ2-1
TGTGCCAGCAGTGAAGCCGGACTAACGAATGAGCAGTTCTTC
CASSEAGLTNEQFF
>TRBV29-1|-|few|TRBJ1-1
TGCAGCGTCGCCAGTAACACTGAAGCTTTCTTT
CSVASNTEAFF
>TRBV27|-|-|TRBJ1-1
TGTGCCAGCAGTTCACGCTCGACACAGAAAGCTTTCTTT
CASSSRSTQKAFF
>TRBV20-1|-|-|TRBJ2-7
TGCAGTGCTGGACCATCCGAGCAGTACTTC
CSAGPSEQYF
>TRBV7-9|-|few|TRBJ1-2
TGTGCCAGCAGCGCTCTACAGGGCCTCAAGGACTATGGCTACACCTTC
CASSALQGLKDYGYTF
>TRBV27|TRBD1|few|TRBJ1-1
TGTGCCAGCAGTGCACTGACAGGGAATCAACTGGCGGCTTTCTTT
CASSALTGNQLAAFF
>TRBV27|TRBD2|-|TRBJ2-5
TGTGCCAGCAGTTTATCACTAGCGGGGGTGGAGACCCAGTACTTC
CASSLSLAGVETQYF
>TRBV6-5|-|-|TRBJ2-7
TGTGCCAGCAAAACATCTGGCTACGAGCAGTACTTC
CASKTSGYEQYF
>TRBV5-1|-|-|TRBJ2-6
TGCGCCAGCAGCATACACCGGACATTCTCCAACCTGACTTTC
CASSIHRTFSNLTF